Each of the 2 T cell receptor beta chains below was sequenced from the same sample in a study of blood T cell repertoires in COVID-19. The method was immunoSEQ multiplex PCR; TCRdb's version includes in-frame clones alone and lacks a portion of them. The repertoire includes about 160,000 clones, roughly 88% of them detected once, and about 6.6% sits in the top ten. Sequenced sample: PBMCs or T cells enriched from blood (not recorded which). These receptors originate from a woman in her forties or fifties who had recovered from COVID-19.

This sequence joins TRBV7-2 and TRBJ1-6; the match to TRBD1 covers 7 bases. J gave up 6 bases and V 0 bases, and 5 bases lay outside the gene matches. Germline V lookup: CDR1 SGHTA, CDR2 FQGNSA. The CDR3 contains 16 residues. This CDR3 is CASSLAQGLGNSPLHF. The CDR3 bases are TGTGCCAGCAGCTTAGCACAGGGGCTGGGTAATTCACCCCTCCACTTT. Looking up the rest from reference TRBV7-2 and TRBJ1-6 gives the full variable domain: GAGVSQSPSNKVTEKGKDVELRCDPISGHTALYWYRQSLGQGLEFLIYFQGNSAPDKSGLPSDRFSAERTGGSVSTLTIQRTQQEDSAVYLCASSLAQGLGNSPLHFGNGTRLTVT.

CDR3 amino acids: CASSPSSRTVNTEAFF. The CDR3 nucleotides read TGTGCCAGCAGCCCCTCTAGCCGGACAGTGAACACTGAAGCTTTCTTT. The chain combines TRBV7-2 with TRBJ1-1; possible D gene TRBD1, 6 bases. The V end was cut by 5 bases, the J end by 0 bases, with 16 bases between. This CDR3 region has 16 residues. The germline gives CDR1 SGHTA, CDR2 FQGNSA. Drawing the rest from reference TRBV7-2 and TRBJ1-1, the complete variable domain is GAGVSQSPSNKVTEKGKDVELRCDPISGHTALYWYRQSLGQGLEFLIYFQGNSAPDKSGLPSDRFSAERTGGSVSTLTIQRTQQEDSAVYLCASSPSSRTVNTEAFFGQGTRLTVV.